The T cell receptor beta chain described here comes from a study of Tregs in tolerant kidney transplant recipients. Study-level points and caveats: Activated donor B cell expansion appeared to reveal the most relevant donor-specific TCRbeta repertoire.

The CDR3 is made up of 14 amino acids. Trimming cost V 5 bases and J 0 bases, with 8 bases left between them. Germline V CDR1 and CDR2: SGHAT, FQDESV (reference sequence). Thawed PBMCs were FACS-sorted into unstimulated CD4+CD25+CD127- regulatory T cells, CD4+CD25- non-regulatory cells, CD4 and CD8 cells. Repertoires were generated with immunoSEQ multiplex PCR, while TCRdb's copy carries only in-frame clones and drops some. This sample has over 50,000 clones, with around 82% found just once. With respect to this clone: Its specificity is not known.

Source material: CD4+ T cells from blood. This TCR derives from a human donor in good health. V and J are TRBV11-1 and TRBJ1-3, with D maybe TRBD1 (5 bases). CDR3 region: CASSGGISGNTIYF. CDR3 bases: TGTGCCAGCAGCGGGGGGATCTCTGGAAACACCATATATTTT.